This TCR beta chain is drawn from a study of blood T cell repertoires in COVID-19. Study information: T cells, B-cell-depleted T cells, or PBMCs supplied cDNA or gDNA.

Recovered Cohort 3 donors showed two negative PCRs, clearance, or symptom resolution. As handled by the study authors: Estimation of nucleated cell counts was performed using reference gene primer amplification. Method: immunoSEQ multiplex PCR; TCRdb's copy keeps in-frame clones and lacks some. V, J and clone size are taken as reported in that table, and D and trimming were inferred from the DNA itself. The table lists 250,000 to 300,000 clones, 65% to 90% of them singletons. The germline V gene encodes CDR1 SGHTA and CDR2 FQGTGA. The CDR3 totals 14 residues. Trimming removed 2 bases at V and 6 bases at J, with 13 bases between.

The sequencing sample was made of PBMCs or T cells enriched from blood (not recorded which). The rearrangement joins TRBV7-3 to TRBJ1-1, with D tentatively TRBD1 (5 bases). The TCR originated in a young man who had recovered from COVID-19. CDR3 coding DNA: TGTGCCAGCAGCTTAGCCGGGGGAAACGCTGAAGCTTTCTTT. Protein sequence: CASSLAGGNAEAFF.